Here is one T cell receptor (beta chain) with its context. What it binds is not known. This entry comes from a study of T-cell memory formation after mild COVID-19. Overall study results and limits: The study detected some responding clones in pre-infection memory, suggesting cross-reactive memory joined. Contracting clones localized mainly to CM and EM when CD4+ and mainly to EMRA when CD8+.

TCRdb itself ran the 5' RACE reads through MiXCR, one entry per CDR3 protein. Of over 45,000 distinct CDR3 sequences in the sample, roughly a quarter were seen once. CDR3 length: 12 amino acids. V gave up 3 bases and J gave up 5 bases, with 8 bases separating them. The TCR was taken from a man in his late teens or twenties who had mild COVID-19 (a few samples of this study predate the infection). Cell type and time point are not known. The sample was PBMCs or a T cell subset sorted from them (not recorded which). The genes are TRBV12-3 or TRBV12-4 and TRBJ2-7; D is uncertain. The CDR3 DNA is TGTGCCAGCAGTTTTTACAACCACGAGCAGTACTTC. Encoded protein: CASSFYNHEQYF.